This entry lists 32 T cell receptor beta chains sequenced from one sample in a study of cytomegalovirus exposure and HLA in healthy donors. In the PCR, 60 Vbeta and 13 Jbeta primers were used. Assay: immunoSEQ multiplex PCR; the TCRdb copy retains only in-frame clones and omits some. This table holds 180,000 or so clones, around 76% found once. Material for sequencing was PBMCs. The source of these receptors is a man aged 35 to 55 in good health and CMV-seronegative.

The rearrangement joins TRBV19 to TRBJ2-3; 8 bases are a match to TRBD1. Germline V gives CDR1 LNHDA, CDR2 SQIVND (reference sequence). J lost 0 bases, V lost 10 bases, and 6 bases had no gene match. The length of the CDR3 is 14 residues. CDR3 protein: CATQQGASTDTQYF. The CDR3 DNA reads TGTGCCACCCAGCAGGGGGCTAGCACAGATACGCAGTATTTT.

This chain links TRBV4-3 with TRBJ2-6; D is unclear. The CDR3 totals 19 residues. Per germline, CDR1 LGHNA and CDR2 YSLEER. The germline V and J ends were trimmed by 0 bases and 0 bases, with 15 bases remaining between them. The CDR3 bases are TGCGCCAGCAGCCAAGATCAACAGATTCTTTACTCTGGGGCCAACGTCCTGACTTTC. It translates to CASSQDQQILYSGANVLTF.

The genes are TRBV6-4 and TRBJ2-1, with TRBD1 as a possible D gene (5 bases). Trimming stripped 0 bases from V and 3 bases from J, with 12 bases between. In germline, CDR1 is MRHNA, CDR2 SNTAGT. The length of the CDR3 is 16 residues. The CDR3 reads CASSDSQGGIYNEQFF. CDR3 in DNA: TGTGCCAGCAGTGACTCTCAGGGCGGTATCTACAATGAGCAGTTCTTC.

The chain employs TRBV7-2 and TRBJ2-2; D is undetermined. The CDR3 consists of 14 residues. Per the germline V gene, CDR1 is SGHTA and CDR2 is FQGNSA. The V end lost 1 base, the J end lost 2 bases, and 5 bases lay between the germline ends. In DNA form, the CDR3 reads TGTGCCAGCAGCTTAGTCCCTAACACCGGGGAGCTGTTTTTT. Translation gives CASSLVPNTGELFF.

V is TRBV7-3 and J is TRBJ2-3, with 11 nucleotides matching TRBD2. With V trimmed by 4 bases and J by 6 bases, 9 bases remained unmatched. CDR1 and CDR2 (germline): SGHTA, FQGTGA. CDR3 length equals 16 residues. Here the CDR3 DNA reads TGTGCCAGCAGCTCGTCGCCGGGACTAGCGGTTGATACGCAGTATTTT. It codes for CASSSSPGLAVDTQYF.

This clone was counted a few times. J is TRBJ2-7 and V is TRBV30; 11 nucleotides agree with TRBD2. This CDR3 region has 16 residues. Trimming at V came to 2 bases and at J to 6 bases, leaving 12 bases not matched to a gene. CDR1 and CDR2 (germline): GTSNPN, SVGIG (reference sequence). The CDR3: CAWSIQSLAGGSEQYF. The CDR3 bases are TGTGCCTGGAGTATACAGAGTCTAGCGGGAGGAAGCGAGCAGTACTTC.

The chain links TRBV9 to TRBJ2-5; TRBD2 agrees at 12 bases. The V segment lost 4 bases and the J segment 2 bases; nucleotides outside the gene matches: 12. This CDR3 has 18 residues. Germline CDR1 SGDLS, CDR2 YYNGEE. The CDR3 sequence: CASSPRASGGARQETQYF. The CDR3 DNA sequence: TGTGCCAGCAGCCCCCGGGCTAGCGGGGGGGCAAGACAAGAGACCCAGTACTTC.

This rearrangement joins TRBV18 to TRBJ2-6, with 10 bases that match TRBD1. CDR1 is KGHSH, CDR2 LQKENI, per germline. Trimming cost V 3 bases and J 0 bases; bases outside gene matches: 5. The CDR3 sequence is 18 residues long. The CDR3 is CASSPLGTGDSGANVLTF. CDR3 DNA sequence: TGTGCCAGCTCACCGCTCGGGACAGGGGACTCTGGGGCCAACGTCCTGACTTTC.

Only one count was recorded for this clone. The chain has TRBV6-5 and TRBJ2-7; the D gene is possibly TRBD2 (6 bases). The CDR3 totals 13 residues. Germline lookup yields CDR1 MNHEY and CDR2 SVGAGI. The V end lost 7 bases, the J end lost 3 bases, and 13 bases lay between the germline ends. The CDR3 sequence: CASTVLGGYEQYF. DNA of the CDR3: TGTGCCAGCACAGTTCTGGGGGGCTACGAGCAGTACTTC.

The chain couples TRBV5-1 to TRBJ2-2, with TRBD1 matching over 7 bases. This CDR3 contains 15 residues. V was clipped by 1 base and J by 7 bases; unmatched bases: 7. The germline CDR1 and CDR2 sequences are SGHRS and YFSETQ. The CDR3 protein is CASSLTGDGGGELFF. CDR3 coding DNA: TGCGCCAGCAGCTTGACAGGGGATGGTGGCGGGGAGCTGTTTTTT. The full variable domain, in which reference TRBV5-1 and TRBJ2-2 provide the parts outside the CDR3, is KAGVTQTPRYLIKTRGQQVTLSCSPISGHRSVSWYQQTPGQGLQFLFEYFSETQRNKGNFPGRFSGRQFSNSRSEMNVSTLELGDSALYLCASSLTGDGGGELFFGEGSRLTVL.

The genes are TRBV21-1 and TRBJ1-6; the DNA was not compared with TRBD1, the D call given in the table. TRBV21-1 is marked as a pseudogene. The CDR3 consists of 20 residues. DNA of the CDR3: TGTGCCAGCAGTCCAATGGGGGGACAGGAGGACCCTTTGGTTAATTCACCCCTCCACTTT. It specifies CASSPMGGQEDPLVNSPLHF.

Remarks on this clone: The junction and the germline gene differ at one end; a read error may be behind it. The chain carries TRBV7-7 and TRBJ2-1, with TRBD2 matching over 9 bases. The CDR3 has 14 amino acids. CDR1 and CDR2 from the germline V gene are SSHAT and FNYEAQ (reference sequence). CDR3 coding DNA: TGTGCTAGCAGGCCAGAGCGGGAGGAAGGGGAGCAGTTCTTC. It is translated as CASRPEREEGEQFF.

The rearrangement links TRBV5-4 to TRBJ2-7; D might be TRBD2 (5 bases). This CDR3 comprises 17 residues. V dropped 3 bases and J dropped 2 bases, with 21 bases sitting between them. The V gene's germline CDR1 is SGHNT and CDR2 YYREEE (reference sequence). CDR3 in amino acids: CASSSDGGIKGTYEQYF. The CDR3 nucleotides read TGTGCCAGCAGCTCGGACGGAGGAATAAAAGGGACCTACGAGCAGTACTTC.

This sequence joins TRBV19 and TRBJ1-5; 7 positions agree with TRBD1. The germline V gene encodes CDR1 LNHDA and CDR2 SQIVND (reference sequence). This CDR3 contains 15 residues. Unmatched junction bases numbered 7, after V lost 4 bases and J lost 4 bases. The CDR3 coding sequence is TGTGCCAGTAGTACCGTGACAGGGCCAAATCAGCCCCAGCATTTT. It codes for CASSTVTGPNQPQHF.

V and J are TRBV7-9 and TRBJ1-5; D perhaps matches TRBD1 (6 bases). V lost 5 bases and J 1 base, leaving 12 bases between the germline ends. CDR1 and CDR2 from the germline V gene are SEHNR and FQNEAQ (reference sequence). The CDR3 runs 15 residues. The CDR3 here is CASSTGGLSNQPQHF. The CDR3 bases are TGTGCCAGCAGCACGGGGGGGCTAAGCAATCAGCCCCAGCATTTT. Combining the CDR3 with reference TRBV7-9 and TRBJ1-5 gives the whole variable domain DTGVSQNPRHKITKRGQNVTFRCDPISEHNRLYWYRQTLGQGPEFLTYFQNEAQLEKSRLLSDRFSAERPKGSFSTLEIQRTEQGDSAMYLCASSTGGLSNQPQHFGDGTRLSIL.

The chain employs TRBV7-8 and TRBJ2-5; D is undetermined. The J call could be wrong; TRBJ2-7 is a better fit for the DNA end. Germline CDR1 is SGHVS and CDR2 is FQNEAQ. This CDR3 region has 12 residues. The CDR3 nucleotides are TGTGCCAGCAGCCTCTCTCGCTACGAGCAGTACTTC. This gives the protein CASSLSRYEQYF.

The J gene is TRBJ2-7, the V gene TRBV7-9; D not resolved. The CDR3 spans 12 residues. Germline-derived CDR1 and CDR2 are SEHNR and FQNEAQ (reference sequence). Trimming cost V 4 bases and J 2 bases, with 6 bases left between them. CDR3: CASSSPTYEQYF. DNA of the CDR3: TGTGCCAGCAGCTCCCCCACCTACGAGCAGTACTTC. The whole variable domain, filled in from reference TRBV7-9 and TRBJ2-7, reads DTGVSQNPRHKITKRGQNVTFRCDPISEHNRLYWYRQTLGQGPEFLTYFQNEAQLEKSRLLSDRFSAERPKGSFSTLEIQRTEQGDSAMYLCASSSPTYEQYFGPGTRLTVT.

V usage is TRBV5-4 and J usage is TRBJ2-7; D possibly corresponds to TRBD2 (6 bases). CDR1 and CDR2 from the germline V gene are SGHNT and YYREEE (reference sequence). V lost 4 bases to trimming and J lost 5 bases, with 13 bases between them. The CDR3 spans 13 residues. CDR3: CASSPGVGDEQYF. CDR3 nucleotide sequence: TGTGCCAGCAGCCCGGGAGTAGGGGACGAGCAGTACTTC.

This clone has a single count. The rearrangement links TRBV5-1 to TRBJ2-2; 8 bases match TRBD1. From germline, CDR1 is SGHRS and CDR2 YFSETQ. CDR3 length equals 14 residues. Unmatched junction bases numbered 9, after V lost 4 bases and J lost 10 bases. CDR3 nucleotide sequence: TGCGCCAGCAGCCCGGAAGCGGACAGGGCGGAGCTGTTTTTT. This sequence encodes CASSPEADRAELFF.

The genes are TRBV7-6 and TRBJ1-2, with 12 bases aligning to TRBD1. V gave up 5 bases and J gave up 7 bases; unmatched junction bases: 14. The CDR3 is 17 amino acids. Germline loops: CDR1 SGHVS, CDR2 FNYEAQ. The CDR3 loop is CASSPGLPGQGAGGYTF. The CDR3 bases are TGTGCCAGCAGCCCTGGGCTTCCGGGACAGGGGGCAGGTGGCTACACCTTC.

The chain carries TRBV7-6 and TRBJ2-6; a weak D match, TRBD1 (5 bases). The germline CDR1 and CDR2 sequences are SGHVS and FNYEAQ. V was cut by 1 base and J by 0 bases, with 13 bases left in between. The CDR3 has 18 amino acids. CDR3 protein: CASSLDPAQGSGANVLTF. CDR3 bases: TGTGCCAGCAGCTTAGACCCAGCTCAGGGCTCTGGGGCCAACGTCCTGACTTTC.

This chain connects TRBV6-5 to TRBJ1-5; the D is unclear. Deletions cut 6 bases from V and 0 bases from J, with 12 bases between. The CDR3 is made up of 15 amino acids. Germline CDR1 is MNHEY and CDR2 is SVGAGI. This CDR3 is CASSAQFYSNQPQHF. The CDR3 DNA sequence: TGTGCCAGCAGCGCACAGTTCTATAGCAATCAGCCCCAGCATTTT.

CDR3: CASSFGGVGYTF. DNA of the CDR3: TGTGCCAGCAGCTTTGGAGGGGTTGGCTACACCTTC. This chain joins TRBV5-6 and TRBJ1-2; the D gene is possibly TRBD1 (5 bases). The V and J ends lost 2 bases and 7 bases respectively, with 9 bases between them. Germline V gene sequence: CDR1 SGHDT, CDR2 YYEEEE. The CDR3 contains 12 residues.

J is TRBJ2-7 and V is TRBV2; maybe TRBD2 (6 bases). Germline values: CDR1 SNHLY, CDR2 FYNNEI. The CDR3 length is 13 residues. Deletions cut 8 bases from V and 3 bases from J, with 14 bases between. Written as DNA, the CDR3 is TGTGCCAGCTCGGGACTCCAGGGCTACGAGCAGTACTTC. Amino acid sequence: CASSGLQGYEQYF.

As to this clone: Other DNA sequences in this sample translate to the same CDR3. The chain has TRBV7-2 and TRBJ2-7, with 14 bases lining up with TRBD2. The V gene end was trimmed by 4 bases and the J gene end by 6 bases; junction bases not matched to a gene: 5. Per germline, CDR1 SGHTA and CDR2 FQGNSA. The CDR3 consists of 15 residues. The CDR3 nucleotides are TGTGCCAGCAGCTCCGGACTAGCGGGAGGTGGCGAGCAGTACTTC. The encoded protein is CASSSGLAGGGEQYF. Using reference TRBV7-2 and TRBJ2-7 for the parts outside the CDR3, the full variable domain is GAGVSQSPSNKVTEKGKDVELRCDPISGHTALYWYRQSLGQGLEFLIYFQGNSAPDKSGLPSDRFSAERTGGSVSTLTIQRTQQEDSAVYLCASSSGLAGGGEQYFGPGTRLTVT.

This chain joins TRBV4-3 and TRBJ2-5, with 15 nucleotides matching TRBD2. The DNA end is a closer match to TRBJ2-7, so the J assignment may be wrong. Per the germline V gene, CDR1 is LGHNA and CDR2 is YSLEER. This CDR3 has 18 residues. CDR3 protein: CASSQDGTSGGPPYEQYF. Here the CDR3 DNA reads TGCGCCAGCAGCCAAGATGGGACTAGCGGGGGGCCACCCTACGAGCAGTACTTC.

The CDR3 nucleotides read TGTGCCAGCAGTCTTTTTTCCTCCGGGACAGGGACCTATGGCTACACCTTC. This sequence encodes CASSLFSSGTGTYGYTF. The chain has TRBV28 and TRBJ1-2; the match to TRBD1 covers 9 bases. CDR3 size: 17 residues. Trimming removed 5 bases from V and 4 bases from J; junction bases left unmatched: 14. Germline CDR1 reads MDHEN; CDR2 reads SYDVKM.

The CDR3 DNA is TGTGCCAGCAGCCCCAGACTAGCGGGACGACAAGAGACCCAGTACTTC. Amino acids: CASSPRLAGRQETQYF. This rearrangement joins TRBV5-4 to TRBJ2-5; 11 positions agree with TRBD2. CDR1 and CDR2 from the germline V gene are SGHNT and YYREEE (reference sequence). V trimming: 4 bases; J trimming: 2 bases; junction bases outside the gene matches: 7. The CDR3 runs 16 residues.

The sample holds a few counts of this clone. This chain links TRBV7-3 with TRBJ2-1, with D unresolved. This CDR3 has 15 amino acids. V dropped 3 bases and J dropped 6 bases, with 15 bases sitting between them. From germline, CDR1 is SGHTA and CDR2 FQGTGA. The CDR3 DNA reads TGTGCCAGCAGCTTTGCCGACAAAGGAAGCAATGAGCAGTTCTTC. It codes for CASSFADKGSNEQFF.

This chain connects TRBV29-1 to TRBJ2-5, with 7 bases lining up with TRBD1. Germline values: CDR1 SQVTM, CDR2 ANQGSEA. J was trimmed by 4 bases and V by 6 bases; bases with no gene match: 8. This CDR3 is built from 13 residues. In nucleotides, the CDR3 is TGCAGCGTCGTACCAGGGGGATCAGAGACCCAGTACTTC. This gives the protein CSVVPGGSETQYF.

The chain is built from TRBV4-3 and TRBJ2-1; D might be TRBD2 (7 bases). Germline CDR1 reads LGHNA; CDR2 reads YSLEER. V dropped 0 bases and J dropped 2 bases, with 11 bases sitting between them. The CDR3 has 16 amino acids. The chain's CDR3 is CASSQDGGGPYNEQFF. In DNA, the CDR3 is TGCGCCAGCAGCCAAGATGGCGGGGGCCCCTACAATGAGCAGTTCTTC.

CDR3 bases: TGTGCCAGTATTCGGGACAGGGCTTCCTCTGGGGCCAACGTCCTGACTTTC. Translated: CASIRDRASSGANVLTF. The rearrangement uses TRBV19 and TRBJ2-6, with 9 bases lining up with TRBD1. Trimming removed 7 bases from V and 0 bases from J; junction bases left unmatched: 7. Germline V lookup: CDR1 LNHDA, CDR2 SQIVND (reference sequence). This CDR3 has 17 residues.